The 8 T cell receptor beta chains listed next were all sequenced from one sample in a study of blood T cells in healthy people across ages. Alongside a J-beta primer mix, a sample-barcoded 5' primer served in a second PCR lasting roughly 6 to 12 cycles. TCRdb recomputed calls from the 5' RACE reads with MiXCR, one row per CDR3 protein. The sample shows hundreds of thousands of distinct CDR3 sequences, about half of them seen only once. Sequencing was done on a sample of blood. These receptors all come from a woman aged 55-70 years in good health.

Note on this clonotype: This clone may be a read error of a much larger clone one base away. The genes are TRBV7-3 and TRBJ2-5, with a weak D call TRBD1 (5 bases). The DNA matches TRBJ2-1 better at its end, which makes the J call doubtful. Germline V gene sequence: CDR1 SGHTA, CDR2 FQGTGA. The CDR3 has 13 amino acids. As DNA, the CDR3 is TGTGCCAGCAGCTTAAGACAGCAAGAGACCCAGTTCTTC. Translated: CASSLRQQETQFF.

This clonotype has a handful of counts. The chain combines TRBV20-1 with TRBJ2-3; the D is unclear. Trimming removed 1 base at V and 2 bases at J, with 10 bases between. CDR1 is DFQATT, CDR2 SNEGSKA, per germline (reference sequence). This CDR3 contains 14 residues. The DNA of the CDR3 is TGCAGTGCTAGAGGGCGATACATCACAGATACGCAGTATTTT. Translated: CSARGRYITDTQYF.

This clonotype was detected only a few times. V usage is TRBV9 and J usage is TRBJ2-7, with D unclear. V was shortened by 3 bases and J by 2 bases, with 12 bases between the two germline ends. This CDR3 spans 14 amino acids. CDR1 is SGDLS and CDR2 is YYNGEE in the germline V gene. The DNA for the CDR3 is TGTGCCAGCAGCGCGGATGCAGGCCCCTACGAGCAGTACTTC. Translated: CASSADAGPYEQYF. The full variable domain, completed using reference TRBV9 and TRBJ2-7, is DSGVTQTPKHLITATGQRVTLRCSPRSGDLSVYWYQQSLDQGLQFLIQYYNGEERAKGNILERFSAQQFPDLHSELNLSSLELGDSALYFCASSADAGPYEQYFGPGTRLTVT.

The chain employs TRBV6-2 or TRBV6-3 and TRBJ2-1, with a tentative D call TRBD1 (6 bases). Germline lookup yields CDR1 MNHEY and CDR2 SVGEGT. Trimming took off 6 bases at V and 4 bases at J, with 16 bases between the two ends. This CDR3 has 15 residues. CDR3 amino acids: CASRSQGREYNEQFF. CDR3 DNA: TGTGCCAGCAGGTCACAGGGAAGAGAGTACAATGAGCAGTTCTTC.

J is TRBJ1-1 and V is TRBV3-1; possibly TRBD1 for D (5 bases). This CDR3 has 17 residues. Germline CDR1 is LGHDT and CDR2 is YNNKEL (reference sequence). The germline V and J ends were trimmed by 2 bases and 10 bases, with 26 bases remaining between them. DNA of the CDR3: TGTGCCAGCAGCCAAATAACGGGGGGGACCCTGGGCTTGGGAGCTTTCTTT. Amino acid sequence: CASSQITGGTLGLGAFF.

The J gene is TRBJ2-1, the V gene TRBV4-3; D gene ambiguous. CDR3 size: 13 residues. With 0 bases removed from V and 9 bases from J, the gap between germline ends came to 9 bases. Germline V gene lookup returns CDR1 LGHNA and CDR2 YSLEER. The chain's CDR3 is CASSQDSHTEQFF. CDR3 DNA sequence: TGCGCCAGCAGCCAAGATAGCCACACTGAGCAGTTCTTC.

The chain uses TRBV7-9 and TRBJ1-5, with D tentatively TRBD1 (6 bases). V lost 0 bases and J lost 3, with 12 bases in between. CDR1 and CDR2 from the germline V gene are SEHNR and FQNEAQ (reference sequence). The CDR3 is 16 amino acids. This CDR3 reads CASSLALGQHNQPQHF. CDR3 sequence (DNA): TGTGCCAGCAGCTTAGCGCTTGGACAGCACAATCAGCCCCAGCATTTT.

The chain links TRBV20-1 to TRBJ2-4; 10 nucleotides align to TRBD1. CDR1 and CDR2 (germline): DFQATT, SNEGSKA (reference sequence). The trim removed 0 bases at V and 3 bases at J, leaving 11 bases unmatched. This CDR3 spans 18 amino acids. CDR3 coding DNA: TGCAGTGCTAGAGATTTTATTGGGACAGGGGCAATCAAAAACATTCAGTACTTC. Translation: CSARDFIGTGAIKNIQYF.